The 21 T cell receptor beta chains presented below share a single source sample, sequenced in a study of blood T cells in healthy people across ages. A second PCR, run for about 6 to 11 cycles, used a sample-barcoded 5' primer plus a J-beta primer mix. MiXCR, applied by TCRdb to the 5' RACE reads, yields one record per CDR3 protein. The sample yields about 620,000 distinct CDR3 sequences, roughly half seen once. Specimen: blood. These receptors were taken from an elderly woman in good health.

The chain combines TRBV28 with TRBJ2-6; D not certain. The germline V gene has CDR1 MDHEN and CDR2 SYDVKM. CDR3 size: 14 residues. Deletions cut 2 bases from V and 12 bases from J, with 14 bases between. DNA of the CDR3: TGTGCCAGCAGTTTAAGGACCTTTCCCGTCGTCCTGACTTTC. It codes for CASSLRTFPVVLTF.

The rearrangement joins TRBV4-1 to TRBJ2-3, with D unclear. V was pared by 1 base and J by 2 bases, with 10 bases between. The CDR3 has 15 residues. CDR1 MGHRA and CDR2 YSYEKL come from the germline V gene. Here the CDR3 reads CASSQARKNTDTQYF. The CDR3 coding sequence is TGCGCCAGCAGCCAAGCTAGAAAGAACACAGATACGCAGTATTTT.

The J gene is TRBJ1-5, the V gene TRBV12-3 or TRBV12-4; D is ambiguous. The CDR3 contains 14 residues. V lost 3 bases, J lost 3 bases, and 9 bases lay in between. Here the CDR3 DNA reads TGTGCCAGCAGTTTCGGACGGCACAATCAGCCCCAGCATTTT. Translated, it gives CASSFGRHNQPQHF.

In its sample, this clonotype was seen a few times. The chain combines TRBV5-5 with TRBJ2-1; no clear D gene. The CDR3 loop spans 13 amino acids. CDR1 is SGHKS and CDR2 is YYEKEE in the germline V gene (reference sequence). Trimming pared 0 bases from V and 7 bases from J, leaving 8 bases between. CDR3 nucleotides: TGTGCCAGCAGCTTGGGGTTCGGGAATGAGCAGTTCTTC. Encoded protein: CASSLGFGNEQFF.

The V and J genes are TRBV15 and TRBJ2-5; possible D gene TRBD1, 6 bases. Germline CDR1 LNHNV, CDR2 YYDKDF (reference sequence). CDR3 length equals 15 residues. Deletions cut 1 base from V and 4 bases from J, with 13 bases between. The CDR3 reads CATSRAGALRETQYF. CDR3 nucleotide sequence: TGTGCCACCAGCAGAGCAGGGGCGCTACGAGAGACCCAGTACTTC.

The chain carries TRBV9 and TRBJ2-3, with 8 nucleotides matching TRBD1. Germline V gene data show CDR1 as SGDLS and CDR2 as YYNGEE. V lost 3 bases to trimming and J lost 0 bases; unmatched junction nucleotides: 6. The CDR3 consists of 16 residues. CDR3: CASSAGTGLSTDTQYF. CDR3 DNA sequence: TGTGCCAGCAGCGCAGGGACAGGACTTAGCACAGATACGCAGTATTTT.

The chain recombines TRBV20-1 with TRBJ2-7; the D gene is possibly TRBD1 (6 bases). Germline CDR1 DFQATT, CDR2 SNEGSKA (reference sequence). V dropped 2 bases and J dropped 0 bases, with 20 bases sitting between them. The CDR3 totals 17 residues. The CDR3 nucleotides are TGCAGTGCTAGAACCCTGGACAGCCCCAGGAGCTCCTACGAGCAGTACTTC. Protein product: CSARTLDSPRSSYEQYF.

About this clonotype itself: A much larger clonotype is one base distant, so this may be a read error. This chain links TRBV7-2 with TRBJ2-4, with D possibly matching TRBD1 (6 bases). Germline CDR1 and CDR2: SGHTA and FQGNSA. Trimming pared 4 bases from V and 3 bases from J, leaving 13 bases between. The CDR3 totals 15 residues. CDR3 amino acids: CASSSRQEYKNIQYF. As DNA, the CDR3 is TGTGCCAGCAGCTCGAGACAGGAGTACAAAAACATTCAGTACTTC.

This chain uses TRBV29-1 with TRBJ1-4; possible D gene TRBD1, 6 bases. CDR1 is SQVTM, CDR2 ANQGSEA, per germline. CDR3 length: 13 amino acids. CDR3 DNA: TGCAGTGCCGGGGGGGGCACTAATGAAAAACTGTTTTTT. Translated: CSAGGGTNEKLFF.

The chain employs TRBV27 and TRBJ2-7, with 7 bases aligning to TRBD1. The CDR3 contains 14 residues. Trimming cost V 5 bases and J 0 bases; bases outside gene matches: 4. Germline-derived CDR1 and CDR2 are MNHEY and SMNVEV (reference sequence). CDR3 in amino acids: CASSTRGSSYEQYF. CDR3 sequence (DNA): TGTGCCAGCAGTACCAGGGGGAGCTCCTACGAGCAGTACTTC.

The CDR3 reads CASRPGQTYGYTF. The CDR3 DNA is TGTGCCAGCAGGCCTGGACAGACTTATGGCTACACCTTC. J is TRBJ1-2 and V is TRBV12-3 or TRBV12-4, with D perhaps TRBD1 (6 bases). The V end was cut by 6 bases, the J end by 5 bases, with 13 bases between. The CDR3 extends over 13 amino acids.

This chain links TRBV6-5 with TRBJ2-3, with TRBD2 identical over 8 bases. After removal of 6 bases from V and 6 bases from J, the junction contained 8 bases not matched to a gene. This CDR3 has 14 residues. Germline V lookup: CDR1 MNHEY, CDR2 SVGAGI. CDR3 DNA: TGTGCCAGCAGGCTCGGGGGGGCGGGGGATACGCAGTATTTT. Its translation is CASRLGGAGDTQYF.

On this clonotype itself: A junction end diverges from the germline sequence, so it may reflect a read error. As DNA, the CDR3 is TGCAGTGTTATGCGGGGGAGTTCCTACAATGGGCAGTTCTTC. Its protein product is CSVMRGSSYNGQFF. V usage is TRBV20-1 and J usage is TRBJ2-1; 7 nucleotides line up with TRBD2. CDR3 size: 14 residues. Germline lookup yields CDR1 DFQATT and CDR2 SNEGSKA (reference sequence).

Concerning this clonotype: An end of the junction differs from the germline gene, which may be a read error. V usage is TRBV7-9 and J usage is TRBJ1-4; 8 bases are shared with TRBD1. From germline, CDR1 is SEHNR and CDR2 FQNEAQ (reference sequence). This CDR3 is built from 13 residues. The CDR3 protein is CASRGQGNGKLFF. CDR3 bases: TGTGCCAGCCGTGGACAGGGTAATGGAAAACTGTTTTTT.

This clonotype was picked up a small number of times. The chain employs TRBV20-1 and TRBJ2-3, with 14 bases matching TRBD2. The J segment lost 7 bases and the V segment lost 1 base, leaving 4 bases of the junction unmatched. Germline CDR1 is DFQATT and CDR2 is SNEGSKA (reference sequence). This CDR3 is 15 amino acids long. Here the CDR3 reads CSARVGTSGGNTQYF. The CDR3 region has the DNA TGCAGTGCTAGAGTGGGGACTAGCGGGGGCAATACGCAGTATTTT.

The chain has TRBV12-3 or TRBV12-4 and TRBJ2-4; D is ambiguous. The J call may be incorrect, as the DNA end agrees better with TRBJ2-5. The CDR3 extends over 13 amino acids. The CDR3 DNA follows: TGTGCCAGCACCAAGGACGTCACGGAGACCCAGTACTTC. This translates into CASTKDVTETQYF.

Concerning this clonotype itself: A much bigger clone sits one base away, suggesting this may be a read error. This chain connects TRBV18 to TRBJ2-1; no clear D. CDR3 length: 16 residues. CDR1 is KGHSH, CDR2 LQKENI, per germline. Between the trimmed V and J ends, which lost 0 bases and 5 bases, there was a span of 14 bases. CDR3 in amino acids: CASSPPGLTSDNEQFF. The CDR3 bases are TGTGCCAGCTCACCACCGGGCCTCACAAGCGACAATGAGCAGTTCTTC.

About this clonotype: Being one base from a much bigger clone, this may be a read error. This is likely a read error, given that the CDR3 carries no conserved phenylalanine or tryptophan at its end. The chain has TRBV28 and TRBJ2-1; 10 bases are shared with TRBD1. In germline, CDR1 is MDHEN, CDR2 SYDVKM. V lost 5 bases, J lost 5 bases, and 9 bases stayed unmatched. The CDR3 contains 16 residues. CDR3 protein: CASSVPGQGLDNEQFI. The CDR3 coding sequence is TGTGCCAGCAGTGTACCGGGACAGGGGTTGGACAATGAGCAGTTCATC.

This clonotype has a handful of counts. A read error is possible here, since a much larger clone lies one base away. This chain joins TRBV3-1 and TRBJ2-1, with TRBD2 identical over 9 bases. This CDR3 is 16 amino acids long. V lost 0 bases to trimming and J lost 8 bases; unmatched junction nucleotides: 8. Germline assignment: CDR1 LGHDT and CDR2 YNNKEL (reference sequence). The DNA of the CDR3 is TGTGCCAGCAGCCAAGAGTTCCGAGCGGGAGGCCATGAGCAGTTCTTC. This gives the protein CASSQEFRAGGHEQFF.

The chain joins TRBV4-2 to TRBJ2-1; the D is unclear. The J call may be in error: the DNA end matches TRBJ2-7 better. The CDR3 is 15 residues long. Per the germline V gene, CDR1 is LGHNA and CDR2 is YNFKEQ. The chain's CDR3 is CASSQDYNSHNEQYF. As DNA, the CDR3 is TGTGCCAGCAGCCAAGACTACAACTCCCACAATGAGCAGTACTTC.

J is TRBJ1-6 and V is TRBV25-1; weak D call: TRBD1 (5 bases). Between the trimmed V and J ends, which lost 3 bases and 7 bases, there was a span of 7 bases. This CDR3 has 13 residues. The germline V gene encodes CDR1 MGHDK and CDR2 SYGVNS. The CDR3 spells CASSEGGNSPLHF. The DNA of the CDR3 is TGTGCCAGCAGTGAGGGGGGGAATTCACCCCTCCACTTT. Complete variable domain (other parts from reference TRBV25-1 and TRBJ1-6): EADIYQTPRYLVIGTGKKITLECSQTMGHDKMYWYQQDPGMELHLIHYSYGVNSTEKGDLSSESTVSRIRTEHFPLTLESARPSHTSQYLCASSEGGNSPLHFGNGTRLTVT.